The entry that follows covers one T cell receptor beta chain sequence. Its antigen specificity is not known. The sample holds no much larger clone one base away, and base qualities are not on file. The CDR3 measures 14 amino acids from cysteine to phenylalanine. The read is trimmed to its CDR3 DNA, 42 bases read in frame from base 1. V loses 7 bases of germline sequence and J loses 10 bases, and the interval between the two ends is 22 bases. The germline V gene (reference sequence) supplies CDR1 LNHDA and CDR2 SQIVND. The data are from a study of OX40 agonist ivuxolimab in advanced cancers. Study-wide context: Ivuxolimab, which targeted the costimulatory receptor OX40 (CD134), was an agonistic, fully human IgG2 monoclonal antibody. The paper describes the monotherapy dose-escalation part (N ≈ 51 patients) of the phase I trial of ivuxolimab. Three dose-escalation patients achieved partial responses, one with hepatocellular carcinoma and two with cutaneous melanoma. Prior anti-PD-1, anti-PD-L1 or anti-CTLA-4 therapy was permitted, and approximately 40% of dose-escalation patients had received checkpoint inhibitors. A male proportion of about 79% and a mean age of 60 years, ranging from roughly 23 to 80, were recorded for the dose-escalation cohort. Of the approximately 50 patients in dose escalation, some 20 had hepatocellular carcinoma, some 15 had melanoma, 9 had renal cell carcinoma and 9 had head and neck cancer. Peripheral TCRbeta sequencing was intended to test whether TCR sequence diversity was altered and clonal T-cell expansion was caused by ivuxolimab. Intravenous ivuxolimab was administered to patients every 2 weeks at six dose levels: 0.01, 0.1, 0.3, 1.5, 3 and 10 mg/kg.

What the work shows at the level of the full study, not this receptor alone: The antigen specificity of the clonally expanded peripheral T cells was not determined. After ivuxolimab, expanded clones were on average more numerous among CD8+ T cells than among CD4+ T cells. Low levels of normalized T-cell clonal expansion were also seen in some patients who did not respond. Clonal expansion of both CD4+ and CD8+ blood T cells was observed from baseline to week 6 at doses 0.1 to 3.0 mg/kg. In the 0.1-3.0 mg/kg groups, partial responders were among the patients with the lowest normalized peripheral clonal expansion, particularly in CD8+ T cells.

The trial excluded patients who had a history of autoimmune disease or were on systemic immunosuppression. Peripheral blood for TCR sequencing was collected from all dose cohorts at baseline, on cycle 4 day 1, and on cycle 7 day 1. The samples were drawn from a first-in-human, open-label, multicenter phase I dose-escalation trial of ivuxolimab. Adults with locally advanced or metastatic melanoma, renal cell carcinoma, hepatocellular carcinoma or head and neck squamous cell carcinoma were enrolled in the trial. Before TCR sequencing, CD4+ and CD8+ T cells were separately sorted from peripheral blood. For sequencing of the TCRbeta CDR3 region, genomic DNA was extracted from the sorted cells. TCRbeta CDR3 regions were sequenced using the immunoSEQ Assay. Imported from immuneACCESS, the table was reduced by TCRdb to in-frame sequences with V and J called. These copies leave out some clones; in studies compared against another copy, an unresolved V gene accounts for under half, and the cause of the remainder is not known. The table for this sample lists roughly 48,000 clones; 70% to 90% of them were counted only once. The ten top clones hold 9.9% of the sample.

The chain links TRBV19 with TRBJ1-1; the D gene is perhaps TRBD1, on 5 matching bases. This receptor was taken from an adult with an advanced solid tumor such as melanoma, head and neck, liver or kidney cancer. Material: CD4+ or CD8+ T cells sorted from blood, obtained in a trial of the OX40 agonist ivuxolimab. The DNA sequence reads TGTGCCAGTACCTATTTGGGCCTAACGGGGGGAGCTTTCTTT. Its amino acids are CASTYLGLTGGAFF.